This TCR beta chain was recovered during a study of Ad26.COV2.S vaccination and SARS-CoV-2 variants (dated by TCRdb to about 2021). A note on the overall study: TCRbeta repertoire sequencing served as the tool for gauging how specific and how broad the SARS-CoV-2-reactive T cell receptors were following Ad26.COV2.S vaccination. The TCR-sequenced set comprised around 30 samples: some 20 Ad26.COV2.S vaccine recipients, 5 placebo recipients and 8 SARS-CoV-2 convalescent individuals.

The immunoSEQ Assay was the method used to sequence TCRbeta CDR3 regions. After extraction, genomic DNA underwent amplification by bias-controlled multiplex PCR, followed by high-throughput sequencing. Concerning the study's data processing: To quantify the absolute abundance of every unique TCRbeta CDR3 region, sequences were collapsed and filtered. T cell fraction was estimated by normalizing TCRbeta template counts to usable DNA, with usable DNA measured through amplification of reference genes found in all nucleated cells. Repertoire TCRs were annotated as SARS-CoV-2-specific when V gene, CDR3 amino acid sequence and J gene were exactly matched to a known reactive TCR set. MIRA supplied the reference SARS-CoV-2 TCR set, which was filtered for enrichment in COVID-19-positive ImmuneCODE repertoires so that public or cross-reactive TCRs were removed. Drawing on the MIRA antigens, annotated TCRs were analysed further at the level of specific ORF or position within ORF. Breadth was defined as the number of annotated unique rearrangements divided by the total number of unique productive rearrangements, and depth was defined as the summed frequency of the annotated unique rearrangements. TCR breadth was compared between groups using two-sided Wilcoxon rank-sum tests. TCRdb mirrors the immuneACCESS table, restricted to in-frame sequences. Some clones are absent from its copies; in checked studies, under half trace to an unresolved V gene, and the reason for the others is unknown. For V, J and clone size, that table is used; D and trimming come from the DNA. This sample lists 75,000 to 100,000 clones; under 90% were detected once. About 17% of the sample comes from the top ten.

The germline ends are 17 bases apart after V is trimmed by 2 bases and J by 3 bases. Including the terminal cysteine and phenylalanine, the CDR3 comprises 17 residues. CDR3 DNA only is kept here, 51 bases in frame from base 1. The germline V gene sets CDR1 to SGHTA and CDR2 to FQGNSA. With regard to this clone: Its target antigen remains unknown. No base-level quality is on record; no much larger clone is a single base apart.

What this sample's time point label stands for: individuals recovered from natural SARS-CoV-2 infection. What the research found in general, with its limitations: Substantial breadth of spike-specific CD8+ and CD4+ T cell responses was reported after vaccination. Higher spike-specific TCR breadth was observed in Ad26.COV2.S recipients than in placebo recipients (P = 0.0014). The authors noted that total T cell responses may have been underestimated by the TCR breadth and depth analyses. Comparable non-spike TCR breadth was observed between vaccine and placebo recipients, consistent with only spike being contained in the vaccine.

Sequences were derived from peripheral blood, sampled after recovery from COVID-19. The rearranged segments are TRBV7-2 and TRBJ2-4; TRBD2 might be the D gene, on 6 matching bases. The TCR was taken from a human donor who had recovered from COVID-19. The DNA sequence is TGTGCCAGCAGCTTATTTACGGCGGGGAGCGGCAAAAACATTCAGTACTTC. This gives the protein CASSLFTAGSGKNIQYF.